What follows are 3 T cell receptor beta chains derived from one specimen sequenced in a study of Ad26.COV2.S vaccination and SARS-CoV-2 variants. Here immunoSEQ multiplex PCR was the method, and the copy in TCRdb shows in-frame clones only, minus some. The table lists hundreds of thousands of clones, 89% of them singletons, with approximately 1.5% in the top ten. The treatment: around 19 received Ad26.COV2.S at low or high dose, single or two shots; 5 received placebo; per-sample allocation not given. The samples were gathered on day 63 after the first injection of vaccine or placebo. The sequencing here drew on peripheral blood, taken in a trial of Ad26.COV2.S vaccine versus placebo. The receptors shown here come from a person between 18 and 59 years old who received the Ad26.COV2.S COVID-19 vaccine or a placebo.

This chain joins TRBV4-3 and TRBJ2-7; TRBD1 agrees at 12 bases. Germline assignment: CDR1 LGHNA and CDR2 YSLEER. CDR3 length: 17 residues. Losses at the gene ends were 0 bases for V and 2 bases for J; bases not matched to a gene: 5. CDR3 sequence reads: CASSQETGQGAPYEQYF. The CDR3 DNA reads TGCGCCAGCAGCCAAGAGACGGGACAGGGGGCTCCCTACGAGCAGTACTTC.

The chain recombines TRBV27 with TRBJ1-6; possibly TRBD1 for D (5 bases). The germline V gene encodes CDR1 MNHEY and CDR2 SMNVEV (reference sequence). The V gene lost 9 bases and the J gene lost 3 bases, with 15 bases spanning the gap. CDR3 size: 15 residues. In DNA form, the CDR3 reads TGTGCCAGTAGAACGGGGGGAAACTATAATTCACCCCTCCACTTT. It yields the protein CASRTGGNYNSPLHF.

The V call is TRBV7-9, the J call TRBJ2-3, with D tentatively TRBD2 (7 bases). With 3 bases removed from V and 6 bases from J, the gap between germline ends came to 16 bases. This CDR3 comprises 15 residues. Germline V CDR1 and CDR2: SEHNR, FQNEAQ (reference sequence). CDR3 coding DNA: TGTGCCAGCAGCTTCCCCCAGGGGAGGGCGGATACGCAGTATTTT. Protein sequence: CASSFPQGRADTQYF.